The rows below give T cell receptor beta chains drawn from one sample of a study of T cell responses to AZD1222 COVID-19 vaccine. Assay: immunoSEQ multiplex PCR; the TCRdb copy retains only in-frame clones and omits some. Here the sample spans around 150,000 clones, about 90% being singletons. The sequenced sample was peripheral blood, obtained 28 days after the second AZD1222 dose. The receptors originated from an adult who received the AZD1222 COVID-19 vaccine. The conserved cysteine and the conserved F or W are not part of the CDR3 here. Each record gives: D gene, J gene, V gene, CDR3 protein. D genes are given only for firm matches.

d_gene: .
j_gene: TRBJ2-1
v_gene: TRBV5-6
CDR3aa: ASSLLSELRSSYNEQF

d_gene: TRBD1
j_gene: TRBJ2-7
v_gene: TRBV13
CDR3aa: ASSSRQGDYEQY

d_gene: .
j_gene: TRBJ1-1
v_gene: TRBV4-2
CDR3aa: ASRVRPPENTEAF

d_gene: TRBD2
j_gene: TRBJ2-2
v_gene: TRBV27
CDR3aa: ASSLGGRYSTGELF

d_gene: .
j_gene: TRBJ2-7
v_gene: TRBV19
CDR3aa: ASSPGITYEQY

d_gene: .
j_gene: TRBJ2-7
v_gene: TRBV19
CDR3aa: ASSIAGHPYEQY

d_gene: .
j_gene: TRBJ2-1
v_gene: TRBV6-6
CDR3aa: ASSTQVEQF

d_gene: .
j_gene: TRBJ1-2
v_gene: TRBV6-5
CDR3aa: ASSYSRGARGGYT

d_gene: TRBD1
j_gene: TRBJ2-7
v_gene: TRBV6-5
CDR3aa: ASSYSRTGDSYEQY

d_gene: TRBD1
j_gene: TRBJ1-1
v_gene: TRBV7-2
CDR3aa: ASSEPQGALTEAF

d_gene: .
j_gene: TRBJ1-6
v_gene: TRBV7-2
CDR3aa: ASSRDMGLGSPLH

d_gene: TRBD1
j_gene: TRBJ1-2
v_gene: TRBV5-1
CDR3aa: ASSLTGDYGYT

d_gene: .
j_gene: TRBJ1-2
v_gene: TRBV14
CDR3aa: ASSPGVNYGYT